A selection of T cell receptor beta chains follows, all from one sample in a study of T cells in Graves' hyperthyroidism and ophthalmopathy. TCRdb passed the multiplex PCR reads through MiXCR, listing each CDR3 protein once. The sample includes 450,000 to 550,000 distinct CDR3 sequences, around 22% seen only once; the top ten take about 11%. The material sequenced was blood. The receptors here all came from a woman in her twenties or thirties with Graves' ophthalmopathy. Each CDR3 is given with its conserved first and last residue. Fields, in order: V gene, D gene, J gene, clone size, CDR3 protein, CDR3 DNA. The D gene is left open where the match is weak. Clone size appears in some rows only: once, few, many, or a class for an expanded clone.

TRBV27,-,TRBJ2-7,many,CASSLWARVLVRSSYEQYF,TGTGCCAGCAGTTTATGGGCCCGGGTATTGGTCCGGAGCTCCTACGAGCAGTACTTC
TRBV12-3/TRBV12-4,TRBD1,TRBJ2-5,few,CASRVSGQGWETQYF,TGTGCCAGCAGAGTCTCGGGACAGGGATGGGAGACCCAGTACTTC
TRBV7-3,-,TRBJ2-2,-,CASSSDRDRELFF,TGTGCCAGCAGCTCAGACAGAGACCGGGAGCTGTTTTTT
TRBV6-5,TRBD1,TRBJ1-1,few,CASSYSRTGYTEAFF,TGTGCCAGCAGTTACTCCCGGACAGGGTACACTGAAGCTTTCTTT
TRBV7-8,TRBD1,TRBJ2-5,many,CASSVGGQGVETQYF,TGTGCCAGCAGCGTGGGTGGACAGGGTGTGGAGACCCAGTACTTC
TRBV6-5,TRBD2,TRBJ2-2,many,CASSYDPSGGVTGELFF,TGTGCCAGCAGTTACGATCCGAGCGGGGGAGTCACCGGGGAGCTGTTTTTT
TRBV4-1,TRBD1,TRBJ2-5,many,CASSQTGAGGLETQYF,TGCGCCAGCAGCCAAACCGGGGCAGGGGGTTTAGAGACCCAGTACTTC
TRBV30,-,TRBJ1-2,-,CAWSEGDGYTF,TGTGCCTGGAGTGAGGGCGATGGCTACACCTTC
TRBV9,-,TRBJ1-1,-,CASSERMPGSLPFF,TGTGCCAGCAGCGAGCGGATGCCAGGGAGTTTACCTTTCTTT
TRBV19,TRBD2,TRBJ2-7,-,CASRPRGGSYEQYF,TGTGCCAGTAGACCCCGGGGGGGCAGCTACGAGCAGTACTTC
TRBV3-1,TRBD2,TRBJ2-7,few,CASSYRATSGGASEQYF,TGTGCCAGCTCCTATAGGGCGACTAGCGGGGGGGCCTCCGAGCAGTACTTC
TRBV20-1,TRBD1,TRBJ2-5,many,CSARSGTEETQYF,TGCAGTGCTAGATCCGGGACAGAAGAGACCCAGTACTTC
TRBV27,-,TRBJ1-1,many,CASSLFRATKTEAFF,TGTGCCAGCAGTTTATTCAGGGCTACTAAGACTGAAGCTTTCTTT
TRBV2,TRBD2,TRBJ2-3,-,CASLGGAGAYTDTQYF,TGTGCCAGCCTGGGGGGAGCGGGGGCTTACACAGATACGCAGTATTTT
TRBV5-1,-,TRBJ2-2,-,CASSLAQTGELFF,TGCGCCAGCAGCTTGGCACAGACCGGGGAGCTGTTTTTT
TRBV12-3/TRBV12-4,-,TRBJ2-7,many,CASSSRALSVF,TGTGCCAGCAGTTCCCGGGCTCTTTCAGTGTTC
TRBV5-1,-,TRBJ1-1,-,CASSLDSAVNTEAFF,TGCGCCAGCAGCTTGGATTCAGCAGTGAACACTGAAGCTTTCTTT
TRBV4-1,-,TRBJ1-2,-,CASSQSQGLGYTF,TGCGCCAGCAGCCAGAGTCAGGGGCTTGGCTACACCTTC
TRBV6-1,-,TRBJ1-1,few,CASTEPGDMKAFF,TGTGCCAGCACTGAACCGGGAGATATGAAAGCTTTCTTT
TRBV6-1,TRBD1,TRBJ1-6,few,CASRRTGGEGNSPLHF,TGTGCCAGCAGGCGAACAGGGGGCGAGGGTAATTCACCCCTCCACTTT
TRBV6-5,TRBD1,TRBJ1-1,many,CASSIGQATTEAFF,TGTGCCAGCAGTATCGGACAGGCAACCACTGAAGCTTTCTTT
TRBV5-1,TRBD1,TRBJ2-5,-,CASSFQGQGEAQYF,TGCGCCAGCAGCTTCCAGGGACAGGGGGAGGCCCAGTACTTC